This T cell receptor beta chain comes out of a study of human T cells and chemical hapten exposure. TCRdb used MiXCR to reprocess the RACE reads, holding one entry per CDR3 protein. The data contain a few hundred thousand distinct CDR3 sequences, about 4.4% of them singletons. Points from the study as a whole: Compared to controls, expanded TCRs made significantly more large clusters of similar CDR3s. Since the donors had alopecia, their immune response may not be the same as that of healthy people.

Sample time point: patch test 1, 2 weeks after DPC sensitization. The treatment was: therapeutic diphenylcyclopropenone sensitization with weekly scalp DPC. The study enrolled 18 to 70-year-old alopecia patients suitable for DPC. Germline-derived CDR1 and CDR2 are SGHVS and FQNEAQ. Trimming removed 4 bases at V and 1 base at J, with 10 bases between. The CDR3 is made up of 14 amino acids. As for this clonotype: Its matching antigen is unknown.

The rearrangement joins TRBV7-8 to TRBJ2-5, with unresolved D. The sequencing here drew on whole blood, taken in connection with sensitization to the hapten diphenylcyclopropenone (DPC). The TCR sequence derives from a woman in her forties or fifties with alopecia areata. Some clones in this sample may be carry-over from other donors' samples. Here the CDR3 reads CASSSNQFQETQYF. CDR3 nucleotide sequence: TGTGCCAGCAGCTCCAATCAATTCCAAGAGACCCAGTACTTC.